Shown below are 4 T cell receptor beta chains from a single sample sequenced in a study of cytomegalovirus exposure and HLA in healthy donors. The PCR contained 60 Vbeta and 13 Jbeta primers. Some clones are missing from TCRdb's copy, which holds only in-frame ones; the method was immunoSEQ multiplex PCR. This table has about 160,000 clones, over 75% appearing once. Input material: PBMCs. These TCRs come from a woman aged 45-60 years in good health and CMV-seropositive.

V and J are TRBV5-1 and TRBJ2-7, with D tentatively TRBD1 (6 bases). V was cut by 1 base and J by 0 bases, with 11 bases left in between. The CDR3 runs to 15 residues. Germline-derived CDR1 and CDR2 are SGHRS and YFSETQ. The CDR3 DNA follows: TGCGCCAGCAGCTTGATGGACAGCCTCTCCTACGAGCAGTACTTC. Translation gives CASSLMDSLSYEQYF.

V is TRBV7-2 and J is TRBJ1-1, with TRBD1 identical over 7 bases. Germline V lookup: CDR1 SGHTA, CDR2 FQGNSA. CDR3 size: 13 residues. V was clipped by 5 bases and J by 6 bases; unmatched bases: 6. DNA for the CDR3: TGTGCCAGCAGCCTGGACAGGACAGCTGAAGCTTTCTTT. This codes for CASSLDRTAEAFF.

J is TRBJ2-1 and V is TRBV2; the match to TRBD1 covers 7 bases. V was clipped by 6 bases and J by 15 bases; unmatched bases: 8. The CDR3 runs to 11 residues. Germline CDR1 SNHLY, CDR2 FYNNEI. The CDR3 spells CASSTDRVGFF. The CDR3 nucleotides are TGTGCCAGCAGCACTGACAGGGTGGGGTTCTTC.

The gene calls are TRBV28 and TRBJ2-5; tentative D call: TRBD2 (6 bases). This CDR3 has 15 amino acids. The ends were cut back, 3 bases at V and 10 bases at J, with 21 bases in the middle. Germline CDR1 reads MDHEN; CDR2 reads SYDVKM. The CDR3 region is CASSFGTLPSGSQYF. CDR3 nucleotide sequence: TGTGCCAGCAGTTTCGGGACTCTCCCTTCGGGGAGCCAGTACTTC. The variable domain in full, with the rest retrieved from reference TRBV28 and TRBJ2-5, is DVKVTQSSRYLVKRTGEKVFLECVQDMDHENMFWYRQDPGLGLRLIYFSYDVKMKEKGDIPEGYSVSREKKERFSLILESASTNQTSMYLCASSFGTLPSGSQYFGPGTRLLVL.